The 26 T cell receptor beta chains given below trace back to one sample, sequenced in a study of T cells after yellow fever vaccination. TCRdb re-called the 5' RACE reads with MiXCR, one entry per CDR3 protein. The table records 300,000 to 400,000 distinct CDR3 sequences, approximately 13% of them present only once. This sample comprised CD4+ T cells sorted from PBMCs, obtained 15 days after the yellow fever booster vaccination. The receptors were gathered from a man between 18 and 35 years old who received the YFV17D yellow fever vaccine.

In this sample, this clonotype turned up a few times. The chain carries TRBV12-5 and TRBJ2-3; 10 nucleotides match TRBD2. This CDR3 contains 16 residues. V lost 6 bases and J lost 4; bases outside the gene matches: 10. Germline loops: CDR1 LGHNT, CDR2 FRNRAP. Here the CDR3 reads CASGRAGTSEADTQYF. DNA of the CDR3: TGTGCTAGTGGGCGGGCCGGGACTAGCGAGGCAGATACGCAGTATTTT.

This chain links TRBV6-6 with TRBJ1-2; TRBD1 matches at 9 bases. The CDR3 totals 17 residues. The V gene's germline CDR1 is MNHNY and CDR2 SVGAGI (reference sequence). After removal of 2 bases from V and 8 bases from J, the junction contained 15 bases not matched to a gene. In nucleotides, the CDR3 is TGTGCCAGCAGTTACCGACCGGGACAGGGTTACGGAAGGGGCTACACCTTC. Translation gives CASSYRPGQGYGRGYTF.

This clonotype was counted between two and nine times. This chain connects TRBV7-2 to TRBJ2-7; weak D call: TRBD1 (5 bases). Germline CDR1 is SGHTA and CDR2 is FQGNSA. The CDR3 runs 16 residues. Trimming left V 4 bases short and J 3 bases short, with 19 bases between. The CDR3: CASSSSQRTRYYEQYF. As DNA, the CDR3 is TGTGCCAGCAGCTCGTCTCAAAGGACAAGGTACTACGAGCAGTACTTC. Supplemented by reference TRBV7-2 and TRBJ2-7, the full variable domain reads GAGVSQSPSNKVTEKGKDVELRCDPISGHTALYWYRQSLGQGLEFLIYFQGNSAPDKSGLPSDRFSAERTGGSVSTLTIQRTQQEDSAVYLCASSSSQRTRYYEQYFGPGTRLTVT.

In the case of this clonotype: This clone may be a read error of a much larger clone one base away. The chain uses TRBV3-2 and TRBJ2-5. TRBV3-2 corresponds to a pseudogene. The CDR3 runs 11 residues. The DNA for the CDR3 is TGTTCCAGCAGCCGGGAAGAGACCCAGTACTTC. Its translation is CSSSREETQYF.

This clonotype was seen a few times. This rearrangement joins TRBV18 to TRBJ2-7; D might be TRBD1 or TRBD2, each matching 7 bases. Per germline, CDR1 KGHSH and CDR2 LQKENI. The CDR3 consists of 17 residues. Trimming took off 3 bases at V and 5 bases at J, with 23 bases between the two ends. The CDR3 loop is CASSPGDSGIPSDEQYV. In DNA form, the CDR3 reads TGTGCCAGCTCACCGGGGGACAGCGGGATCCCCTCGGACGAGCAGTACGTC.

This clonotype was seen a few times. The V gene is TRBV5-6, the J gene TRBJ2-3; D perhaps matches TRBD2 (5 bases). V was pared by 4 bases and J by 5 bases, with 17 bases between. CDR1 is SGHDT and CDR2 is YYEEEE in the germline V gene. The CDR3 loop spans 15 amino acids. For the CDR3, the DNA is TGTGCCAGCAGCCTTGGACTCCCGATTAGAGATACGCAGTATTTT. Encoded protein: CASSLGLPIRDTQYF.

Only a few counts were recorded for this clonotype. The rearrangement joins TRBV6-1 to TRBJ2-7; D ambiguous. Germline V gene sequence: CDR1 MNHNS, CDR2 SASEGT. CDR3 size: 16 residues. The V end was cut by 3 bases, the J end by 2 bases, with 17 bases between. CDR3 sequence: CASSDIRQVNPYEQYF. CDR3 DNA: TGTGCCAGCAGTGACATCCGTCAGGTGAACCCCTACGAGCAGTACTTC.

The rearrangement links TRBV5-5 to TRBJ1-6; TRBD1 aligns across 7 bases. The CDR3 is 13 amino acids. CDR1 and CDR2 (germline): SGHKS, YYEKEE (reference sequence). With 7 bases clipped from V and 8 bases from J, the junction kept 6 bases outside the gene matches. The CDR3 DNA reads TGTGCCAGCGGACAGGAGGGTTATTCACCCCTCCACTTT. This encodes CASGQEGYSPLHF.

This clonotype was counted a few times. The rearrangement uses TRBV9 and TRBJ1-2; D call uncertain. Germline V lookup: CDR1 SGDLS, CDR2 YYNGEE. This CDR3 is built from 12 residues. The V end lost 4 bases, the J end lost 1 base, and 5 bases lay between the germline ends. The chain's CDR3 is CASSPINYGYTF. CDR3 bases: TGTGCCAGCAGCCCGATTAACTATGGCTACACCTTC.

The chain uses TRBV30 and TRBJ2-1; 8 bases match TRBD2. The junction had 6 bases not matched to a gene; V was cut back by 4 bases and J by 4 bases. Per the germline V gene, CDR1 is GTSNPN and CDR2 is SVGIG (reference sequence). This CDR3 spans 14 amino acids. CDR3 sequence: CAWTIGTSYNEQFF. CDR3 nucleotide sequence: TGTGCCTGGACAATCGGGACTAGTTACAATGAGCAGTTCTTC.

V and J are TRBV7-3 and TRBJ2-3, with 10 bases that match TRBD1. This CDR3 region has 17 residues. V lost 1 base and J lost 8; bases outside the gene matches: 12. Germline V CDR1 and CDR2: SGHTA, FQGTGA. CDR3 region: CASSLSPPGQGPPTQYF. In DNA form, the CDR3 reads TGTGCCAGCAGCTTAAGCCCCCCGGGACAGGGGCCCCCTACGCAGTATTTT. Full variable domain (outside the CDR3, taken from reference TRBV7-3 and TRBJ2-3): GAGVSQTPSNKVTEKGKYVELRCDPISGHTALYWYRQSLGQGPEFLIYFQGTGAADDSGLPNDRFFAVRPEGSVSTLKIQRTERGDSAVYLCASSLSPPGQGPPTQYFGPGTRLTVL.

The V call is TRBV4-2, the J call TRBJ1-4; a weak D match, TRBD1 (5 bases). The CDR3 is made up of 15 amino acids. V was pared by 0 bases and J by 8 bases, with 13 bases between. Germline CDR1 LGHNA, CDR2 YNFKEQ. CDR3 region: CASSQEAGIGEKLFF. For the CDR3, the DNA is TGTGCCAGCAGCCAAGAAGCAGGGATTGGGGAAAAACTGTTTTTT.

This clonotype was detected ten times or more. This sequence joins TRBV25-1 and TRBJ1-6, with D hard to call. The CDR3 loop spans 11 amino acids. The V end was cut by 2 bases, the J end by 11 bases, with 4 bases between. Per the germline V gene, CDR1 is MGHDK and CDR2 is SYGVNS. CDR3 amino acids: CASSEGAPLHF. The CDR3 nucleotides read TGTGCCAGCAGTGAAGGGGCACCCCTCCACTTT.

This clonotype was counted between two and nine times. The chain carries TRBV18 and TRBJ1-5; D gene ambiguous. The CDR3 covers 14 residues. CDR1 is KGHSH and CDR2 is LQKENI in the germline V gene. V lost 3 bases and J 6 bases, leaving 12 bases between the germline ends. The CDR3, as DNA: TGTGCCAGCTCACCGGGGTGGGAGTTTCAGCCCCAGCATTTT. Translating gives CASSPGWEFQPQHF.

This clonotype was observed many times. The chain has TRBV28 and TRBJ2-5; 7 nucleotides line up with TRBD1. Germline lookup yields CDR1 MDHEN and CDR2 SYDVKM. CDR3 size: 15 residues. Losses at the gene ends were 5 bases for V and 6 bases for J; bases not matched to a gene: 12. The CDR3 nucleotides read TGTGCCAGCAGTGCCGGGCAACCGGGACAGAAGACCCAGTACTTC. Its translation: CASSAGQPGQKTQYF.

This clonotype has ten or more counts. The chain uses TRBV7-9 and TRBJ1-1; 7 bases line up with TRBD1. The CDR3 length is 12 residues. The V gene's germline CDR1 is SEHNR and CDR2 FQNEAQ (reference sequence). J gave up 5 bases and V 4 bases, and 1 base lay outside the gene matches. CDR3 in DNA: TGTGCCAGCAGCTCAGGGGGGACTGAAGCTTTCTTT. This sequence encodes CASSSGGTEAFF.

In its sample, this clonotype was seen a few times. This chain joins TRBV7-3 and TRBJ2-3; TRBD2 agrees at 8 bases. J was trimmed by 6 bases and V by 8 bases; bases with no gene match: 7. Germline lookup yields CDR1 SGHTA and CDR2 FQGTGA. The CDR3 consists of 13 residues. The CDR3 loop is CASGAGGSDTQYF. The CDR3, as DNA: TGTGCCAGCGGGGCGGGGGGATCGGATACGCAGTATTTT.

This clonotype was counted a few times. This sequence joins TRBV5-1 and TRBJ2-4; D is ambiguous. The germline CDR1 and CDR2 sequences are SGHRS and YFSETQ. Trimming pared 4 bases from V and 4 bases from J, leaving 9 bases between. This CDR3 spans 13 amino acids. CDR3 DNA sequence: TGCGCCAGCAGCGGTCGTGGTAAAAACATTCAGTACTTC. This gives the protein CASSGRGKNIQYF.

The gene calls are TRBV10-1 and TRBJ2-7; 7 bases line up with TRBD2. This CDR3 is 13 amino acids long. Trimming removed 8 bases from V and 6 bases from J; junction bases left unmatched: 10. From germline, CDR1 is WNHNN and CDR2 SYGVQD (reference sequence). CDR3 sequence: CASRLSREGEQYF. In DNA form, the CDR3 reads TGCGCCAGCCGTCTTTCCAGGGAGGGCGAGCAGTACTTC.

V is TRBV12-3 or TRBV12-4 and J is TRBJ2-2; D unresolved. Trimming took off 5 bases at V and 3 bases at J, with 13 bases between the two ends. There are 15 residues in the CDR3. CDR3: CASSRVVADTGELFF. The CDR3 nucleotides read TGTGCCAGCAGTCGGGTCGTGGCGGACACCGGGGAGCTGTTTTTT.

CDR3 coding DNA: TGTGCCAGCAGCCAAGACAGCGGTTGGACCCAGTACTTC. Translation: CASSQDSGWTQYF. The chain recombines TRBV14 with TRBJ2-5; possibly TRBD2 for D (5 bases). CDR1 SGHDN and CDR2 FVKESK come from the germline V gene. The CDR3 extends over 13 amino acids. V was shortened by 0 bases and J by 7 bases, with 9 bases between the two germline ends.

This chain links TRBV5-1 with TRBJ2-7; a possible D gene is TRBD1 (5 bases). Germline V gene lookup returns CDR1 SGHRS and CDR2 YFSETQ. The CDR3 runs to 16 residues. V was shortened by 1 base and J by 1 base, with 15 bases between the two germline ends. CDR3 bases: TGCGCCAGCAGCTTGACTTATTACAGGACATCCTACGAGCAGTACGTC. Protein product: CASSLTYYRTSYEQYV.

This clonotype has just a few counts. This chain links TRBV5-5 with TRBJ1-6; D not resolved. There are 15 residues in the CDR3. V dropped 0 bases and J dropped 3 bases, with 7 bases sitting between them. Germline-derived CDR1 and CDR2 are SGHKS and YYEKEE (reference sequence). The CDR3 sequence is CASSLAGLYNSPLHF. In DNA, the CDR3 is TGTGCCAGCAGCTTGGCGGGTCTCTATAATTCACCCCTCCACTTT.

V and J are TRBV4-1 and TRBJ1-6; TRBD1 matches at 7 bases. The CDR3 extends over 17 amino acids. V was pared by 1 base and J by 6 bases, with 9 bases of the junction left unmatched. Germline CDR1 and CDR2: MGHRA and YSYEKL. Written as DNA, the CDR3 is TGCGCCAGCAGCCAAGCCCACCGCCGGGACAGTAATTCACCCCTCCACTTT. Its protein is CASSQAHRRDSNSPLHF.

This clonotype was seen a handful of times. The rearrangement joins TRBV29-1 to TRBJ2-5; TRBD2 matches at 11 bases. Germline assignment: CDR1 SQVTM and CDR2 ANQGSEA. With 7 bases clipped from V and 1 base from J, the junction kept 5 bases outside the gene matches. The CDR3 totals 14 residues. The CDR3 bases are TGCAGCGCCCTTAGCGGGGGGGCCCAAGAGACCCAGTACTTC. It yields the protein CSALSGGAQETQYF.

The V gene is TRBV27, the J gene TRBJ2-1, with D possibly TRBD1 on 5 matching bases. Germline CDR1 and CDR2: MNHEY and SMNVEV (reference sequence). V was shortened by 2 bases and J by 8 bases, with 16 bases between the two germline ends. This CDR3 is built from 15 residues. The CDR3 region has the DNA TGTGCCAGCAGTTTAGGCAGGGTACAGAGCGATGAGCAGTTCTTC. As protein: CASSLGRVQSDEQFF.